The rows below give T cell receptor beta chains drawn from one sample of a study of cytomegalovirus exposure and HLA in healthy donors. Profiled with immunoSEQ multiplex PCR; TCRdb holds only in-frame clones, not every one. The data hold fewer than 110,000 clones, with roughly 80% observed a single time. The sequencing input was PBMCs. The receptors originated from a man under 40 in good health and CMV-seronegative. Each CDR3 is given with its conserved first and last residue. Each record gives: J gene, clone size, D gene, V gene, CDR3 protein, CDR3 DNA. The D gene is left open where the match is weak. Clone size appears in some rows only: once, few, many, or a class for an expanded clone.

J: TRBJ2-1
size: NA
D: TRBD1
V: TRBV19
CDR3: CASSIGQFRGTGAYNEQFF
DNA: TGTGCCAGTAGTATAGGTCAATTCCGAGGGACAGGGGCCTACAATGAGCAGTTCTTC

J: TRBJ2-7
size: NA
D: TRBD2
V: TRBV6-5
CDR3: CASSYRPGGSYEQYF
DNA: TGTGCCAGCAGTTACCGCCCGGGAGGGTCCTACGAGCAGTACTTC

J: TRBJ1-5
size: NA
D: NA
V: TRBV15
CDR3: CATSGVRENQPQHF
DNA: TGTGCCACCAGCGGGGTTAGGGAGAATCAGCCCCAGCATTTT

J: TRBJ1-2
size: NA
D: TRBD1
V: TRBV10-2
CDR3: CASSADRGAYGYTF
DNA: TGCGCCAGCAGTGCCGACAGGGGCGCCTATGGCTACACCTTC

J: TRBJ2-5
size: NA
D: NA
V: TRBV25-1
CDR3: CAGPAGQETQYF
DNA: TGTGCCGGGCCGGCAGGGCAAGAGACCCAGTACTTC

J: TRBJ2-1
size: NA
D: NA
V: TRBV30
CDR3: CAWSVPRQGNYNEQFF
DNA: TGTGCCTGGAGTGTACCTCGGCAGGGGAACTACAATGAGCAGTTCTTC

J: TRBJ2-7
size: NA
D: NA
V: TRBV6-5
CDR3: CASSLAGITYEQYF
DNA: TGTGCCAGCAGCCTAGCCGGGATTACCTACGAGCAGTACTTC

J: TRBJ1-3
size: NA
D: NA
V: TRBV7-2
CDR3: CASNSKQGPAGNTIYF
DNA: TGTGCCAGCAACAGCAAACAGGGACCGGCGGGAAACACCATATATTTT

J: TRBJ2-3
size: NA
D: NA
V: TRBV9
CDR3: CASSAIGGSTDTQYF
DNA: TGTGCCAGCAGCGCGATAGGGGGTAGCACAGATACGCAGTATTTT

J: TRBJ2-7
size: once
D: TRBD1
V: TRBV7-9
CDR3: CASSLLGQGDEQYF
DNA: TGTGCCAGCAGCCTCCTGGGACAGGGGGACGAGCAGTACTTC

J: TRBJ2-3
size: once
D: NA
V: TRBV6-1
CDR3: CASTLRDRPDTQYF
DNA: TGTGCCAGCACCCTCCGCGACAGACCAGATACGCAGTATTTT

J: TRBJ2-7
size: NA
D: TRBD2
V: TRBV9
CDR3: CASSVGLAGSSYEQYF
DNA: TGTGCCAGCAGCGTCGGACTAGCGGGGAGTTCTTACGAGCAGTACTTC

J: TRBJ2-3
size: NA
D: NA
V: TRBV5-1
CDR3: CASSFSVNTQYF
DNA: TGCGCCAGCAGCTTTAGTGTTAATACGCAGTATTTT

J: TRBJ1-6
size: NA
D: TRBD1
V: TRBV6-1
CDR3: CASTPWTGGDSPLHF
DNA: TGTGCCAGCACCCCTTGGACAGGGGGGGATTCACCCCTCCACTTT

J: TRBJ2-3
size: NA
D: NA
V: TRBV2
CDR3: CASSRDTAIGDTQYF
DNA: TGTGCCAGCTCCCGGGACACCGCCATAGGGGATACGCAGTATTTT

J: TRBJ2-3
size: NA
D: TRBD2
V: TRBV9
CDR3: CASSQGGLAPDTQYF
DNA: TGTGCCAGCAGCCAGGGGGGACTAGCCCCAGATACGCAGTATTTT

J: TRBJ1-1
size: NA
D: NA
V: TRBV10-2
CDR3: CASSESGTGINTEAFF
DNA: TGCGCCAGCAGTGAGTCCGGAACAGGGATAAACACTGAAGCTTTCTTT

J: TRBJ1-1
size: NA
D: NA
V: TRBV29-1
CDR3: CSVVLGPAEAFF
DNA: TGCAGCGTTGTATTGGGGCCTGCTGAAGCTTTCTTT

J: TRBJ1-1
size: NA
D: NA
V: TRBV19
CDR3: CAGGAGTEAFF
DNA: TGTGCCGGCGGGGCGGGCACTGAAGCTTTCTTT

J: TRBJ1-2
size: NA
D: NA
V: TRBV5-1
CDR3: CASSLAGSGYGYPF
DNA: TGCGCCAGCAGCTTGGCAGGGTCTGGCTATGGCTACCCCTTC

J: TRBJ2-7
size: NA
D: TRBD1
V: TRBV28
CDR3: CASIPGQVLSYEQYF
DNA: TGTGCCAGCATCCCGGGACAGGTTCTTTCCTACGAGCAGTACTTC

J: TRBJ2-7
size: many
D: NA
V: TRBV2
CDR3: CASSVSAGFGYEQYF
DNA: TGTGCCAGCAGTGTTTCGGCAGGGTTTGGTTACGAGCAGTACTTC

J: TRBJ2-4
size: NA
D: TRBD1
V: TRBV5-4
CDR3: CASNLDRARIQYF
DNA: TGTGCCAGCAACTTGGACAGGGCTCGAATTCAGTACTTC

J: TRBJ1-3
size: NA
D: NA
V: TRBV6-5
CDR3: CASSYRQTGNTIYF
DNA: TGTGCCAGCAGTTATCGACAGACTGGAAACACCATATATTTT

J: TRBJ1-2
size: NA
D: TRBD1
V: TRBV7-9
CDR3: CASSPAWDRVDYGYTF
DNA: TGTGCCAGCAGCCCTGCTTGGGACAGGGTGGACTATGGCTACACCTTC

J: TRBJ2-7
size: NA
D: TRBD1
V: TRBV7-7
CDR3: CASSENRGSYEQYF
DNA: TGTGCTAGCAGCGAGAACAGGGGATCCTACGAGCAGTACTTC

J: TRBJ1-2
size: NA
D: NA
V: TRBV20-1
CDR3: CSVRELEGYTF
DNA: TGCAGTGTTAGGGAGCTGGAGGGCTACACCTTC

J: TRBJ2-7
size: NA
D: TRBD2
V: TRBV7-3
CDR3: CASSLGGEGSYEQYF
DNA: TGTGCCAGCAGCTTGGGGGGGGAGGGCTCCTACGAGCAGTACTTC

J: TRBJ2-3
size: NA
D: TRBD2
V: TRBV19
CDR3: CAISAGGLDTQYF
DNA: TGTGCCATCAGCGCGGGGGGGCTTGATACGCAGTATTTT

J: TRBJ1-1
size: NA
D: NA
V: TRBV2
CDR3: CASSESRGFMNTEAFF
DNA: TGTGCCAGCAGTGAATCGCGAGGCTTCATGAACACTGAAGCTTTCTTT

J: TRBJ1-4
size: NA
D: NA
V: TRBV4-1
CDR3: CASSQAFRDGGYNEKLFF
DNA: TGCGCCAGCAGCCAAGCATTCAGGGATGGGGGCTATAATGAAAAACTGTTTTTT

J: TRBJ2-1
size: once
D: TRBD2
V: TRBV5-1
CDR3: CASSAIYLADNEQFF
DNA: TGCGCCAGCAGCGCGATATATCTAGCGGACAATGAGCAGTTCTTC

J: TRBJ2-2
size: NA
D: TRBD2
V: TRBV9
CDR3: CASSVSGANTGELFF
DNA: TGTGCCAGCAGCGTCAGCGGGGCGAACACCGGGGAGCTGTTTTTT

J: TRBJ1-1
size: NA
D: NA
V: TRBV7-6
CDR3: CASSWNGGLVTEAFF
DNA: TGTGCCAGCAGCTGGAACGGGGGGCTAGTCACTGAAGCTTTCTTT

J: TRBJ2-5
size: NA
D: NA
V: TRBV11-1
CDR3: CASTSGIQGTGGPETQYF
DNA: TGTGCCAGCACCTCGGGAATACAGGGCACGGGAGGCCCCGAGACCCAGTACTTC

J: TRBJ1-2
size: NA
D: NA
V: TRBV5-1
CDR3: CASSKSPGQLNYGYTF
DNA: TGCGCCAGCAGCAAATCTCCTGGACAGCTTAACTATGGCTACACCTTC

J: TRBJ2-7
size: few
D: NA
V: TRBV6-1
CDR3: CASSEREYDMDEQYF
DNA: TGTGCCAGCAGTGAACGGGAATACGACATGGACGAGCAGTACTTC

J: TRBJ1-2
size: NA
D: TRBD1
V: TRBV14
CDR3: CASSHLDPDRAGYTF
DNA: TGTGCCAGCAGCCATCTCGACCCGGACAGGGCTGGCTACACCTTC

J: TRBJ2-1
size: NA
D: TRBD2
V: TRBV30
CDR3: CAWSGLAGYNEQFF
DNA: TGTGCCTGGAGCGGACTAGCGGGTTACAATGAGCAGTTCTTC

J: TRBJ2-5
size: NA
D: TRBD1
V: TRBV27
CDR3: CASSDRGETQYF
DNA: TGTGCCAGCAGTGACAGGGGAGAGACCCAGTACTTC

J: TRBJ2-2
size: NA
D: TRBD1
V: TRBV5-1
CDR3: CASTSDRELTGELFF
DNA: TGCGCCAGCACCTCTGACAGGGAGCTCACCGGGGAGCTGTTTTTT

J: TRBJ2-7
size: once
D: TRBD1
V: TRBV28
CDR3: CVCGDRSYEQYF
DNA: TGTGTCTGTGGGGACAGATCCTACGAGCAGTACTTC

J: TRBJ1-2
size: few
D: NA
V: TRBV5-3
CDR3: CARSLAWAGCTF
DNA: TGTGCCAGAAGCTTGGCATGGGCAGGGTGCACCTTC

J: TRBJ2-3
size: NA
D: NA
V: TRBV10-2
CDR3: CASSPQVRRLDTQYF
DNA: TGCGCCAGCAGCCCGCAGGTACGACGCCTGGATACGCAGTATTTT